These T cell receptor beta chains were read from a single sample in a study of cytotoxic CD8 clonotypes in ibrutinib-treated CLL. This table comes from immunoSEQ multiplex PCR, and its TCRdb copy is limited to in-frame clones, with some not included. This table has 150,000 or so clones, around 82% appearing once. This sample comprised PBMCs, obtained after 36 months of ibrutinib treatment. The receptor set was obtained from a human donor with chronic lymphocytic leukemia. CDR3s include the opening cysteine and the closing phenylalanine or tryptophan. D genes are given only for firm matches. Rows give clone size only sometimes, using once, few, many, or a class for an expanded clone.

J gene,V gene,clone size,D gene,CDR3 length,CDR3 protein,CDR3 DNA
TRBJ2-7,TRBV21-1,-,-,15,CASSKVERGSYEQYF,TGTGCCAGCAGCAAAGTTGAGCGGGGGAGCTACGAGCAGTACTTC
TRBJ1-5,TRBV13,few,-,13,CASSTGGNQPQHF,TGTGCCAGCAGCACTGGAGGGAATCAGCCCCAGCATTTT
TRBJ1-1,TRBV5-6,few,-,13,CASSFSVNTEAFF,TGTGCCAGCAGCTTTTCAGTGAACACTGAAGCTTTCTTT
TRBJ2-1,TRBV5-1,once,TRBD2,16,CASSFVAGGSYNEQFF,TGCGCCAGCAGCTTTGTAGCGGGGGGCTCCTACAATGAGCAGTTCTTC
TRBJ1-3,TRBV5-1,-,-,14,CASSLVESGNTIYF,TGCGCCAGCAGCTTGGTGGAATCAGGAAACACCATATATTTT
TRBJ1-3,TRBV19,-,-,11,CASSSGNTIYF,TGTGCCAGTAGTTCTGGAAACACCATATATTTT
TRBJ2-2,TRBV7-9,few,TRBD1,13,CASIRGRAGELFF,TGTGCCAGCATCAGGGGGAGAGCCGGGGAGCTGTTTTTT
TRBJ2-5,TRBV7-3,once,-,13,CASSLAPQETQYF,TGTGCCAGCAGCTTGGCCCCGCAAGAGACCCAGTACTTC
TRBJ1-6,TRBV29-1,-,-,14,CSVGGIPYNSPLHF,TGCAGCGTTGGGGGGATACCCTATAATTCACCCCTCCACTTT
TRBJ2-5,TRBV5-1,few,TRBD2,16,CATTSGGHRYQETQYF,TGCGCCACCACTAGCGGGGGCCACCGGTACCAAGAGACCCAGTACTTC
TRBJ2-7,TRBV30,-,-,13,CAHSDLISYEQYF,TGTGCCCATTCGGACTTAATTTCCTACGAGCAGTACTTC
TRBJ2-7,TRBV5-4,-,TRBD1,15,CASRPPGTASYEQYF,TGTGCCAGCAGACCCCCCGGGACAGCTTCCTACGAGCAGTACTTC
TRBJ2-3,TRBV5-1,-,-,19,CASSLLRDSSGVGTDTQYF,TGCGCCAGCAGCTTGTTAAGGGACTCGAGCGGAGTGGGGACAGATACGCAGTATTTT
TRBJ2-7,TRBV11-2,-,TRBD2,16,CASSPSSGRPIPEQYF,TGTGCCAGCAGCCCCAGTAGCGGGAGGCCGATCCCCGAGCAGTACTTC
TRBJ1-2,TRBV2,-,-,13,CASPITANYGYTF,TGTGCCAGCCCAATAACAGCTAACTATGGCTACACCTTC
TRBJ1-5,TRBV27,-,-,14,CASKRGNGNQPQHF,TGTGCCAGCAAACGCGGGAACGGCAATCAGCCCCAGCATTTT
TRBJ2-7,TRBV5-6,-,-,13,CASGRGQGHEQYF,TGTGCCAGCGGGAGAGGGCAGGGCCACGAGCAGTACTTC